The present TCR beta chain was sequenced within a study of blood T cell repertoires in COVID-19. Study information: Acute and convalescent COVID-19 specimens originated in the United States, Italy and Spain.

This CDR3 region has 15 residues. CDR1 is SEHNR and CDR2 is FQNEAQ in the germline V gene (reference sequence). V was trimmed by 0 bases and J by 5 bases, leaving 13 bases between them. As originally analysed: Amplification of reference gene primers was used by the study to estimate nucleated cell counts. This table comes from immunoSEQ multiplex PCR, and its TCRdb copy is limited to in-frame clones, with some not included. V and J calls plus clone size are reproduced from that table; the DNA served to infer D and trimming. Among about 73,000 clones listed, around four fifths were seen once. The source material was peripheral blood. This TCR derives from a man aged 50-59 years with active COVID-19. The chain employs TRBV7-9 and TRBJ1-1, with a possible D match to TRBD1 (6 bases). CDR3 in DNA: TGTGCCAGCAGCTTAGCGAAGGCAGGGGAGACTGAAGCTTTCTTT. It yields the protein CASSLAKAGETEAFF.